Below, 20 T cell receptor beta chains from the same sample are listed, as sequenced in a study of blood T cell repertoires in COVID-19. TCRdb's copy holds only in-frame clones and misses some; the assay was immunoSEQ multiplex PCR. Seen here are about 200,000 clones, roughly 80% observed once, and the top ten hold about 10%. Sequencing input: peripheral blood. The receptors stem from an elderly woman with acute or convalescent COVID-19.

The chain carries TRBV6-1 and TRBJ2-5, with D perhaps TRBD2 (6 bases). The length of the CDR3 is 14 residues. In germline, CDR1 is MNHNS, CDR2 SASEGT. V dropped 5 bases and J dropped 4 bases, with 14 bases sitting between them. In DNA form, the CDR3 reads TGTGCCAGCAGTCCCCTAAGACTAGGAGAGACCCAGTACTTC. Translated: CASSPLRLGETQYF.

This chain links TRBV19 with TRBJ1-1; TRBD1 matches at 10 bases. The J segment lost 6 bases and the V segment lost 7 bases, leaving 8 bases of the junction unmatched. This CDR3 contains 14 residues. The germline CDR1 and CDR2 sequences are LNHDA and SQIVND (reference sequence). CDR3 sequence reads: CASTVTGGNAEAFF. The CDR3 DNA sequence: TGTGCCAGTACTGTGACAGGGGGCAACGCTGAAGCTTTCTTT.

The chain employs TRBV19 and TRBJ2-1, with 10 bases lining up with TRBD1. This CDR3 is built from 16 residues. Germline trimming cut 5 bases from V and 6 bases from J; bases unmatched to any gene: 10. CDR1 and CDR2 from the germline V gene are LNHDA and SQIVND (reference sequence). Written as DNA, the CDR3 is TGTGCCAGTAGTCACCTTCCGGGACAGGGGACCAATGAGCAGTTCTTC. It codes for CASSHLPGQGTNEQFF.

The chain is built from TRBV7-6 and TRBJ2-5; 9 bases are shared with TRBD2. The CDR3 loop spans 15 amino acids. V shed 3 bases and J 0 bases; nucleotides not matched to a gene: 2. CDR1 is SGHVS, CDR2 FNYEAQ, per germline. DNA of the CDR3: TGTGCCAGCAGCTTTAGCGGGGGAGACCAAGAGACCCAGTACTTC. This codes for CASSFSGGDQETQYF.

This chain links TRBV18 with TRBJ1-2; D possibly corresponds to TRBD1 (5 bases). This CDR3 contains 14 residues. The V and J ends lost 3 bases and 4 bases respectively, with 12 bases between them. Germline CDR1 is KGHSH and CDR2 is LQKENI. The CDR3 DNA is TGTGCCAGCTCACCCGCAGGGCAGGCCTATGGCTACACCTTC. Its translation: CASSPAGQAYGYTF.

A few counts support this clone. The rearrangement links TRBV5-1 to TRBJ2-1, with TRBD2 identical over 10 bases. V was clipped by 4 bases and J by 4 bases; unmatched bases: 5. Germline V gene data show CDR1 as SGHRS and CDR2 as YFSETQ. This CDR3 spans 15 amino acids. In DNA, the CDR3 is TGCGCCAGCAGCACAGGACTAGCGGCGTACAATGAGCAGTTCTTC. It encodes CASSTGLAAYNEQFF.

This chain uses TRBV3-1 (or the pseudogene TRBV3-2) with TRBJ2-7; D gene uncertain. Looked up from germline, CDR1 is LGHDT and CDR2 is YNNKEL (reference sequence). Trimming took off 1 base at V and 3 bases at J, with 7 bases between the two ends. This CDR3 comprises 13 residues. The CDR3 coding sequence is TGTGCCAGCAGCCAAGCAGCTAGCTACGAGCAGTACTTC. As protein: CASSQAASYEQYF.

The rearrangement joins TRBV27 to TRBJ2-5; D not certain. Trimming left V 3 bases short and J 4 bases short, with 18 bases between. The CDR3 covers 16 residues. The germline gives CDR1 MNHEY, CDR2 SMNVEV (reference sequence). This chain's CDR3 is CASSFGFGEVGETQYF. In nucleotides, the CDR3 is TGTGCCAGCAGTTTTGGGTTCGGAGAGGTGGGAGAGACCCAGTACTTC.

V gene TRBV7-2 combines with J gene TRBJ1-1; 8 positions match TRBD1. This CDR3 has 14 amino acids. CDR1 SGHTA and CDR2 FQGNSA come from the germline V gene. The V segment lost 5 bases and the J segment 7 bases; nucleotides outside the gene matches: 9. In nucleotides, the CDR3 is TGTGCCAGCAGCCAGGACAGGGTCCTAAGTGAAGCTTTCTTT. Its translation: CASSQDRVLSEAFF.

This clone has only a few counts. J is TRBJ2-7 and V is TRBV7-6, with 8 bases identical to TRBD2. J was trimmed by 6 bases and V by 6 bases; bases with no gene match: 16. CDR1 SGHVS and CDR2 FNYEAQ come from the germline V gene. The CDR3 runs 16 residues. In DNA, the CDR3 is TGTGCCAGCAGTTCTACTGCGGGGGGACCTCCATCCGAGCAGTACTTC. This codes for CASSSTAGGPPSEQYF.

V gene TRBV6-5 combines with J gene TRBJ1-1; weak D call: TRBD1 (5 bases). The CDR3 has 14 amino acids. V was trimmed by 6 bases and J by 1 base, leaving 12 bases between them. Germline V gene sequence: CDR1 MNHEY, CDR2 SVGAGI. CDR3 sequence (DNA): TGTGCCAGCAGCCGTCTCAGGGAGAACACTGAAGCTTTCTTT. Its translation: CASSRLRENTEAFF.

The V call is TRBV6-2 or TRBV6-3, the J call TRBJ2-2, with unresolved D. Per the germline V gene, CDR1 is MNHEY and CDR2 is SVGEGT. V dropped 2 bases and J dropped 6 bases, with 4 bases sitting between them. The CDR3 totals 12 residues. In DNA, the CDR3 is TGTGCCAGCAGTTACCCTCCCGGGGAGCTGTTTTTT. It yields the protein CASSYPPGELFF.

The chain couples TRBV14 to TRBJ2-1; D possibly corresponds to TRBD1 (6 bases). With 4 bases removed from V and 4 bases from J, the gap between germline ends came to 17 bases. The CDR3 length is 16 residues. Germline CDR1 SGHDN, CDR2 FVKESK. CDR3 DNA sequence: TGTGCCAGCAGCCCCCGGACTTCCCAGGGGTACAATGAGCAGTTCTTC. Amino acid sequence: CASSPRTSQGYNEQFF.

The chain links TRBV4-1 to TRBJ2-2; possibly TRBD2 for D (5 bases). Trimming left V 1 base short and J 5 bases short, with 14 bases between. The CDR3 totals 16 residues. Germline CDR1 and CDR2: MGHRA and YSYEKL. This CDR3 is CASSQVREVGTGELFF. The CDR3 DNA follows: TGCGCCAGCAGCCAAGTCCGGGAAGTTGGGACCGGGGAGCTGTTTTTT.

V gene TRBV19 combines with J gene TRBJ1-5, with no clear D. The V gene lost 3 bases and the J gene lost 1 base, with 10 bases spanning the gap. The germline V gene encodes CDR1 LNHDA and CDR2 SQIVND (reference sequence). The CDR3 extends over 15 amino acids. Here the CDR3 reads CASSIRVESNQPQHF. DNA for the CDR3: TGTGCCAGTAGTATCCGGGTGGAAAGCAATCAGCCCCAGCATTTT.

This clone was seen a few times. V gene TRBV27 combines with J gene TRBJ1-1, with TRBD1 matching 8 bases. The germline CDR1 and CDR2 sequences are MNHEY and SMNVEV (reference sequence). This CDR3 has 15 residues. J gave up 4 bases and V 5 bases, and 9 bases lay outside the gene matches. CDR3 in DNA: TGTGCCAGCAGTCCCTGGACAGGGATGGGCACTGAAGCTTTCTTT. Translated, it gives CASSPWTGMGTEAFF.

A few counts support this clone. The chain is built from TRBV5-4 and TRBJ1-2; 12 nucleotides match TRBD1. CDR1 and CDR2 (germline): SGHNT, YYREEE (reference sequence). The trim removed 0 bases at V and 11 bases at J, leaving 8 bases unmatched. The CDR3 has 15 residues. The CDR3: CASSLAGTGGLRYTF. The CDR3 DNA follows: TGTGCCAGCAGCTTGGCCGGGACAGGGGGCCTAAGGTACACCTTC. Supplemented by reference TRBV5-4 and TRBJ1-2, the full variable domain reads ETGVTQSPTHLIKTRGQQVTLRCSSQSGHNTVSWYQQALGQGPQFIFQYYREEENGRGNFPPRFSGLQFPNYSSELNVNALELDDSALYLCASSLAGTGGLRYTFGSGTRLTVV.

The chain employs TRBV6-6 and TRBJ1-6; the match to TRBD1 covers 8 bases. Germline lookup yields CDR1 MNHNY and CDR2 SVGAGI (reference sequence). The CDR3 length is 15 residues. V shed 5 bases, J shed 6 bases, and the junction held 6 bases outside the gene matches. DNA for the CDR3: TGTGCCAGCAGTCCGCGGACAGGGCTTAATTCACCCCTCCACTTT. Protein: CASSPRTGLNSPLHF.

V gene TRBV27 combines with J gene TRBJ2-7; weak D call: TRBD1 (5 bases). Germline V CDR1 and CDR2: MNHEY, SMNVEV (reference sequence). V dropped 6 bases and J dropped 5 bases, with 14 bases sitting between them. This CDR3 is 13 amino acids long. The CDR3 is CASRQVSRNEQYF. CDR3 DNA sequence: TGTGCCAGCAGACAGGTCTCTCGTAACGAGCAGTACTTC.

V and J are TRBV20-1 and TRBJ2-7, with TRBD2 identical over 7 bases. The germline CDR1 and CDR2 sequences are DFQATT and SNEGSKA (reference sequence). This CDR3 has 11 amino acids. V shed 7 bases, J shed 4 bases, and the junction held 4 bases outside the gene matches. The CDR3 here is CSVREGYEQYF. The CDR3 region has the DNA TGCAGTGTCAGGGAGGGATACGAGCAGTACTTC.